The rows below give T cell receptor beta chains drawn from one sample of a study of T cells after yellow fever vaccination. TCRdb passed the 5' RACE reads through MiXCR, listing each CDR3 protein once. The repertoire holds tens of thousands of distinct CDR3 sequences, more than 5.5% seen once, with roughly 35% in the top ten. The specimen was CD8+ T cells sorted from PBMCs, collected around 5 days after the first yellow fever vaccination. These receptors were collected from a man aged 18 to 30 who received the YFV17D yellow fever vaccine. CDR3s include the opening cysteine and the closing phenylalanine or tryptophan. Fields, in order: J gene, clone size, D gene, V gene, CDR3 DNA, CDR3 protein. A D gene is named only where the DNA matches it firmly. Not all rows give a size; the values are once, few, many and, for expanded clones, a class.

TRBJ2-1 | . | . | TRBV9 | TGTGCCAGCAGCGTAAATCCAGGGAGTGATGAGCAGTTCTTC | CASSVNPGSDEQFF
TRBJ1-1 | many | . | TRBV5-1 | TGCGCCAGCAGCTTGGCGGTGCGGACTGAAGCTTTCTTT | CASSLAVRTEAFF
TRBJ2-5 | . | . | TRBV4-3 | TGCGCCAGCAGCCAAGATCGAGACCTCGGGGAGACCCAGTACTTC | CASSQDRDLGETQYF
TRBJ2-1 | few | TRBD1 | TRBV5-8 | TGTGCCAGCAGCTTGGGACAGGGCCTCAATGAGCAGTTCTTC | CASSLGQGLNEQFF
TRBJ1-1 | few | TRBD1 | TRBV2 | TGTGCCAGCTACAGGGGAGGTGAAGCTTTCTTT | CASYRGGEAFF
TRBJ1-3 | few | . | TRBV7-3 | TGTGCCAGCAGCTTAGAGGGCCCTCCGTTATCTGGAAACACCATATATTTT | CASSLEGPPLSGNTIYF
TRBJ2-7 | . | . | TRBV6-1 | TGTGCCAGCAGTGAAGGGGACTCGAGCTCCTACGAGCAGTACTTC | CASSEGDSSSYEQYF
TRBJ1-3 | . | . | TRBV5-4 | TGTGCCAGCAGCTCAGGGTCAGGAAACACCATATATTTT | CASSSGSGNTIYF
TRBJ2-5 | . | . | TRBV11-2 | TGTGCCAGCAGCGTAGACCCGGAACAACGGTACCAAGAGACCCAGTACTTC | CASSVDPEQRYQETQYF
TRBJ2-3 | few | TRBD1 | TRBV4-1 | TGCGCCAGCAGCCAAACTACAGGGGGGAGCACAGATACGCAGTATTTT | CASSQTTGGSTDTQYF
TRBJ2-7 | . | . | TRBV9 | TGTGCCAGCAGCGCCCCCGGGACCGCCTACGAGCAGTACTTC | CASSAPGTAYEQYF
TRBJ1-1 | . | . | TRBV27 | TGTGCCAGCAGTTTATCGAGTGTGAACACTGAAGCTTTCTTT | CASSLSSVNTEAFF
TRBJ2-7 | many | . | TRBV20-1 | TGCAGTGCTAGAGATAGGTCCACCTCAGGTTACGAGCAGTACTTC | CSARDRSTSGYEQYF
TRBJ2-5 | many | . | TRBV7-3 | TGTGCCAGCAGCTTCACAGAAGAAGAGACCCAGTACTTC | CASSFTEEETQYF
TRBJ1-1 | few | TRBD1 | TRBV29-1 | TGCAGCGTTGAATTGGGGGACAGGGGGAACGTGCTGAACACTGAAGCTTTCTTT | CSVELGDRGNVLNTEAFF
TRBJ2-2 | . | . | TRBV7-2 | TGTGCCAGCAGCTATACCCTTTGGACCGGGGAGCTGTTTTTT | CASSYTLWTGELFF
TRBJ2-1 | many | . | TRBV6-2/TRBV6-3 | TGTGCCAGCAGTCACCCCCGAGGGCGCCCGACCTACAATGAGCAGTTCTTC | CASSHPRGRPTYNEQFF
TRBJ2-7 | few | . | TRBV7-2 | TGTGCCAGCAGCTTATTAGTAGGGGGATTCACCTACGAGCAGTACTTC | CASSLLVGGFTYEQYF
TRBJ1-5 | . | . | TRBV27 | TGTGCCAGCAGTTTACAGGGTTATCAGCCCCAGCATTTT | CASSLQGYQPQHF
TRBJ2-3 | many | . | TRBV11-2 | TGTGCCAGCAGCTTAGATTCCTATGACCCCGGGAAGGCAGATACGCAGTATTTT | CASSLDSYDPGKADTQYF
TRBJ1-1 | few | . | TRBV20-1 | TGCAGTGCAACCGGGCCTACAGCGGTCACTGAAGCTTTCTTT | CSATGPTAVTEAFF
TRBJ2-5 | many | TRBD2 | TRBV6-1 | TGTGCCAGCAGTGAAGCGGGGGGGCAAGAGACCCAGTACTTC | CASSEAGGQETQYF
TRBJ2-1 | . | . | TRBV6-2/TRBV6-3 | TGTGCCAGCAGTTACTCCCCGGCGGGCAATGAGCAGTTCTTC | CASSYSPAGNEQFF
TRBJ2-7 | many | TRBD2 | TRBV9 | TGTGCCAGCAGCGTGGGAGGGGACGAGCAGTACTTC | CASSVGGDEQYF
TRBJ2-7 | few | . | TRBV4-1 | TGCGCCAGCAGCCAAGAGTCTGGGGAACGCCCGGGGCAGTACTTC | CASSQESGERPGQYF
TRBJ2-6 | . | . | TRBV11-2 | TGTGCCAGCAGCTTAGATCATTGGGAGCAGGGAGCTGGGGCCAACGTCCTGACTTTC | CASSLDHWEQGAGANVLTF
TRBJ2-7 | many | . | TRBV7-3 | TGTGCCAGCAGCTTAGGCGGGCCTACCTACGAGCAGTACTTC | CASSLGGPTYEQYF
TRBJ1-1 | . | . | TRBV7-2 | TGTGCCAGCAGCTTTCCAGGTGGACGGTCTGAAGCTTTCTTT | CASSFPGGRSEAFF
TRBJ2-5 | . | TRBD1 | TRBV20-1 | TGCAGTGCTAGCCCCGGGACAGTAAGTCAAGAGACCCAGTACTTC | CSASPGTVSQETQYF
TRBJ2-7 | few | . | TRBV4-2 | TGTGCCAGCAGCCAAGACTATGTCCCCTACGAGCAGTACTTC | CASSQDYVPYEQYF
TRBJ2-3 | . | TRBD2 | TRBV15 | TGTGCCACCAGCCTACTAGCGGGGGGTACAGATACGCAGTATTTT | CATSLLAGGTDTQYF
TRBJ2-7 | . | TRBD2 | TRBV2 | TGTGCCAGCATCGGGACTAGCGGGGGCCCTTTGGGCGAGCAGTACTTC | CASIGTSGGPLGEQYF
TRBJ2-6 | few | . | TRBV27 | TGTGCCAGCAGTACTTCTGGGGCCAACGTCCTGACTTTC | CASSTSGANVLTF
TRBJ1-1 | . | . | TRBV11-3 | TGTGCCAGCAGCTTAGGGGGCGAAGGCACTGAAGCTTTCTTT | CASSLGGEGTEAFF
TRBJ2-1 | few | TRBD2 | TRBV27 | TGTGCCAGCAGCGAGGGGCGGGGGGGCCTGAGTGAGCAGTTCTTC | CASSEGRGGLSEQFF
TRBJ2-2 | few | . | TRBV7-6 | TGTGCCAGCAGCTTCGGGGGCAGTTATTCGAACACCGGGGAGCTGTTTTTT | CASSFGGSYSNTGELFF
TRBJ2-2 | few | . | TRBV12-3/TRBV12-4 | TGTGCCAGCACCCAGACCGGGGAGCTGTTTTTT | CASTQTGELFF
TRBJ2-1 | many | . | TRBV20-1 | TGCAGTGCTCCCGGCCGGAGTTGGACTGAACACAATGAGCAGTTCTTC | CSAPGRSWTEHNEQFF
TRBJ2-2 | . | . | TRBV12-3/TRBV12-4 | TGTGCCACCCCGCGGGGCGGGGAGCTGTTTTTT | CATPRGGELFF
TRBJ1-4 | many | TRBD1 | TRBV7-9 | TGTGCCAGCAGCCCGGGACAGGGCAATGAAAAACTGTTTTTT | CASSPGQGNEKLFF
TRBJ1-4 | . | . | TRBV2 | TGTGCCAGCAGTGATCTGGCGGTAAATGAAAAACTGTTTTTT | CASSDLAVNEKLFF
TRBJ1-5 | few | . | TRBV12-5 | TGTGCTAGTGGTTGGCTCGGTGCACTCAATCAGCCCCAGCATTTT | CASGWLGALNQPQHF
TRBJ2-2 | many | TRBD2 | TRBV6-5 | TGTGCCAGCAGGTTGCCAGCGGGGGGGCGTCGGGAGCTGTTTTTT | CASRLPAGGRRELFF
TRBJ2-1 | many | TRBD2 | TRBV7-2 | TGTGCCAGCAGCTTAGCCCAGCTCGGGGGGGCCAATGAGCAGTTCTTC | CASSLAQLGGANEQFF
TRBJ2-7 | many | . | TRBV29-1 | TGCAGCGTTGAGTCTGGGGACACCTACGAGCAGTACTTC | CSVESGDTYEQYF
TRBJ2-7 | . | TRBD1 | TRBV7-9 | TGTGCCAGCAGCCTAGGGACAGGGGACCACGAGCAGTACTTC | CASSLGTGDHEQYF
TRBJ1-3 | few | . | TRBV9 | TGTGCCAGCAGCGTAGCAAGTAAGGGCTCTGGAAACACCATATATTTT | CASSVASKGSGNTIYF
TRBJ2-1 | many | TRBD2 | TRBV5-1 | TGCGCCAGCAAGCTCTATAGCGGGAACAATGAGCAGTTCTTC | CASKLYSGNNEQFF
TRBJ2-1 | many | TRBD2 | TRBV4-3 | TGCGCCAGCAGCCAAGACAGCGGGGAGGCCCTGGTCTACAATGAGCAGTTCTTC | CASSQDSGEALVYNEQFF
TRBJ1-1 | many | . | TRBV4-2 | TGTGCCAGCAGCCAGTCCGCGGCCAACACTGAAGCTTTCTTT | CASSQSAANTEAFF
TRBJ1-2 | . | . | TRBV27 | TGTGCCAGCAGTTTGACGGGTCAGGGGCGCTCTAACTATGGCTACACCTTC | CASSLTGQGRSNYGYTF
TRBJ2-2 | . | . | TRBV9 | TGTGCCAGCAGCGCAGACGAGTCCGGGGAGCTGTTTTTT | CASSADESGELFF